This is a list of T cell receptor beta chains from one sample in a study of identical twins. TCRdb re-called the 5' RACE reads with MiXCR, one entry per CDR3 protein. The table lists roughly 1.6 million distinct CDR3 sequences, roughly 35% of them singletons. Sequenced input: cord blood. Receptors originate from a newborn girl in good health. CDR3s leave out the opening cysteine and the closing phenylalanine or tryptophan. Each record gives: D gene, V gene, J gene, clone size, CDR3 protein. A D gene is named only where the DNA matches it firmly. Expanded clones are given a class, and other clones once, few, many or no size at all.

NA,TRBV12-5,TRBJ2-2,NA,ASGSGTDTGELF
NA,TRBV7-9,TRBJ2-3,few,ASSSRGVTLTDTQY
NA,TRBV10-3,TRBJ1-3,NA,AIMGRPSGNTIY
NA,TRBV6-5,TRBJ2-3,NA,ASSYSTWRNTDTQY
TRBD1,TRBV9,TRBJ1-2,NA,ASRPGGLYGYT
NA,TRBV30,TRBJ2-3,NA,AWSKGGATDTQY
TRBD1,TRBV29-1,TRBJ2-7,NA,SVYGTGQVREQY
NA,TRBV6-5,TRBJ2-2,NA,ASSYSGPGTPNTGELF
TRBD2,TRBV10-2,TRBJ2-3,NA,ATSLGLAITDTQY
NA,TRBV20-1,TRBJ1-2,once,SARPGTLAGYT
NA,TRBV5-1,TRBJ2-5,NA,ASSLGVGDEQY
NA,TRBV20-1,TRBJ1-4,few,SARGSGDSEKLF
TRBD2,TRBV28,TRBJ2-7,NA,ASSLAGLAGGSYEQY
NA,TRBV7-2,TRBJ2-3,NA,ASGLVVTDTQY
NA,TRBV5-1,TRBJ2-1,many,ASSLEGGNEQF
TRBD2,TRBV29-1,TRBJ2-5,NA,SVGGASGLETQY
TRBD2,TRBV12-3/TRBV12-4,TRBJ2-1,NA,ASSLISGGLSFYNEQF
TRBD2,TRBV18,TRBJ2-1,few,ASSPRTSGGSYNEQF
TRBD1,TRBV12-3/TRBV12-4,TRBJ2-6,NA,ASSFGTGVSGANVLT
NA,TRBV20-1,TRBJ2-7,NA,SGEGLPYEQY
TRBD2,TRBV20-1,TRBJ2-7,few,SARDPGGGPYEQY
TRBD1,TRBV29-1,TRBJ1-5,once,SVVVPGTGGSQH
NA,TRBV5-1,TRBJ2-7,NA,ASSYLQGSFSYEQY
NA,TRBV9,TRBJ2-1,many,ASSTRSNEQF
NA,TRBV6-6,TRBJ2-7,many,ASSYGRLSYEQY
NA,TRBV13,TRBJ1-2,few,ASSNSFMAGRHPNYGYT
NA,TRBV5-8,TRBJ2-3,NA,ASPPASLTDTQY
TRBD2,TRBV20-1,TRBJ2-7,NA,SASPTSGRIEQY
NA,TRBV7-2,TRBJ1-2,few,ASSLGVPGYGYT
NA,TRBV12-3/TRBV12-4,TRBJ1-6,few,ASTPGVRGRFNSPLH
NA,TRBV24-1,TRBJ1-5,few,ATSAGVHSNQPQH
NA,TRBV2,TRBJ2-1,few,ASRGDLSSYNEQF
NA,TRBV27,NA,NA,ASSFITEAKNIQY
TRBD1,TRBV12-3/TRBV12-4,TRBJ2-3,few,ASSSRTGVGDTQY
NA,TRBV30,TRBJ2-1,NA,AWFTGMGVYNEQF
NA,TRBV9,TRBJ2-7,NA,ASSVAHEQKLYEQY
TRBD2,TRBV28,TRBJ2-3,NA,ASSFRAGTGGDTQY
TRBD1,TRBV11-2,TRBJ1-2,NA,ASSFPKGGQGLYGYT
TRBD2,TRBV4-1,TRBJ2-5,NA,ASSPEPGLAQETQY
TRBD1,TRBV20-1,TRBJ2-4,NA,SARGTGLNIQY
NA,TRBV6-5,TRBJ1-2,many,ASSYLTGYGYT
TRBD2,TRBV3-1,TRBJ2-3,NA,ASSQATSGSVADTQY
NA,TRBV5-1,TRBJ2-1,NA,ASSLAPSSYNKQF
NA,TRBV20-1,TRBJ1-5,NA,SARGDRRGFHNQPQH
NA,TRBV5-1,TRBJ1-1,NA,ASTREAGEAF
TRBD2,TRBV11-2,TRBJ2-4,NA,AGSLPLAGGLPLAKNIQY
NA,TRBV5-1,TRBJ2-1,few,ASSLGVTNEQF
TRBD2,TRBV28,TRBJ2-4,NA,ASKLAGGLAKIIQY
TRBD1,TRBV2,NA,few,ASSEDRGREQY
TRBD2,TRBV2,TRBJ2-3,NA,ASNLADSTDTQY
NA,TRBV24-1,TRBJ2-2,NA,ATSDVPRNTGELF
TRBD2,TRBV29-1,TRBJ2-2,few,SVVGLAGAGELF
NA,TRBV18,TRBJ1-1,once,ASSPQGTYTEAF
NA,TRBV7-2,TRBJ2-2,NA,ASTTTRGANTGELF